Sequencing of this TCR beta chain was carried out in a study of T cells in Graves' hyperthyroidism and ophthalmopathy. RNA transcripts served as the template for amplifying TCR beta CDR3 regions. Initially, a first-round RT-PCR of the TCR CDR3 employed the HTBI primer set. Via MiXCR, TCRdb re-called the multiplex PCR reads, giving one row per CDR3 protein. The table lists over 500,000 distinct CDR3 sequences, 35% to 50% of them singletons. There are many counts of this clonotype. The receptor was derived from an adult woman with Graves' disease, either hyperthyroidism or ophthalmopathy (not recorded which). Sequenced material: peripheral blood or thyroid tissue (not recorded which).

The CDR3 reads CASSPQTGYLETQYF. DNA of the CDR3: TGTGCCAGCAGCCCCCAGACAGGGTATTTGGAGACCCAGTACTTC. The chain carries TRBV9 and TRBJ2-5; 7 positions agree with TRBD1. V was pared by 4 bases and J by 5 bases, with 11 bases of the junction left unmatched. Per the germline V gene, CDR1 is SGDLS and CDR2 is YYNGEE. This CDR3 region has 15 residues.